This T cell receptor (beta chain) was recovered during a study of cytomegalovirus exposure and HLA in healthy donors. This CDR3 spans 12 amino acids. The V gene's germline CDR1 is MDHEN and CDR2 SYDVKM. PCR was performed using 60 Vbeta and 13 Jbeta primers. The data were produced by immunoSEQ multiplex PCR, yet TCRdb's version contains in-frame clones alone and is incomplete. Of about 180,000 clones in the sample, 70% to 85% were seen once. With respect to this clone: Its antigen is as yet unknown.

The study's findings and limits: Trimming of TCR beta V- and J-genes showed a link, identified in a later analysis, to a missense DCLRE1C variant.

The sequencing sample was made of PBMCs. This receptor was obtained from a woman aged 40-49 years in good health and CMV-seronegative. The chain joins TRBV28 to TRBJ2-1; D uncertain. CDR3 coding DNA: TGTGCATCAAGAAGCTTCTACAATGAGCAGTTCTTC. Amino acids: CASRSFYNEQFF.